Below, 17 T cell receptor beta chains from the same sample are listed, as sequenced in a study of chemoradiotherapy in HPV16-positive cancers. TCRdb's table, derived via immunoSEQ multiplex PCR, lists solely in-frame clones and lacks some. The sample carries about 20,000 clones, more than 75% recorded once. The specimen was blood, collected from a patient who underwent chemoradiotherapy. All receptors derive from a human donor with HPV-associated anogenital cancer.

The chain is built from TRBV9 and TRBJ2-3, with a weak D call TRBD1 (7 bases). This CDR3 has 14 residues. The V end was cut by 4 bases, the J end by 6 bases, with 15 bases between. CDR1 is SGDLS, CDR2 YYNGEE, per germline. CDR3 in amino acids: CASSTRGAGDTQYF. The CDR3 nucleotides are TGTGCCAGCAGCACCAGGGGGGCGGGGGATACGCAGTATTTT.

The chain links TRBV2 to TRBJ2-7; 9 bases agree with TRBD1. The CDR3 extends over 14 amino acids. In germline, CDR1 is SNHLY, CDR2 FYNNEI. Trimming removed 2 bases from V and 6 bases from J; junction bases left unmatched: 5. The CDR3: CASSEQQGAIEQYF. Written as DNA, the CDR3 is TGTGCCAGCAGTGAACAACAGGGGGCTATCGAGCAGTACTTC.

The chain uses TRBV6-6 and TRBJ1-1; 7 bases align to TRBD1. The CDR3 length is 16 residues. Germline lookup yields CDR1 MNHNY and CDR2 SVGAGI (reference sequence). V lost 0 bases, J lost 3 bases, and 7 bases stayed unmatched. The CDR3 DNA sequence: TGTGCCAGCAGTTACTCGAGGCAGGGACAGTACACTGAAGCTTTCTTT. As protein: CASSYSRQGQYTEAFF.

The rearrangement uses TRBV7-2 and TRBJ2-1; TRBD2 matches 9 bases. CDR3 size: 15 residues. Germline V gene data show CDR1 as SGHTA and CDR2 as FQGNSA. J lost 9 bases, V lost 3 bases, and 9 bases had no gene match. The CDR3 DNA sequence: TGTGCCAGCAGCTTCTACCCCGGGACTAGCCCTGAGCAGTTCTTC. Its translation: CASSFYPGTSPEQFF.

This chain connects TRBV7-9 to TRBJ2-5; tentatively, D is TRBD2 (6 bases). Germline lookup yields CDR1 SEHNR and CDR2 FQNEAQ (reference sequence). Trimming left V 3 bases short and J 1 base short, with 12 bases between. CDR3 size: 15 residues. CDR3 DNA sequence: TGTGCCAGCAGCTTGACTCGGACTACCCAAGAGACCCAGTACTTC. This encodes CASSLTRTTQETQYF.

J is TRBJ2-7 and V is TRBV6-4; 8 bases are shared with TRBD2. Germline V gives CDR1 MRHNA, CDR2 SNTAGT. There are 13 residues in the CDR3. V was clipped by 6 bases and J by 6 bases; unmatched bases: 7. For the CDR3, the DNA is TGTGCCAGCAGACCGGGGACTAGAGGCGAGCAGTACTTC. Translation: CASRPGTRGEQYF.

The CDR3 loop reads CASRYTQGMNTEAFF. The CDR3 coding sequence is TGTGCCAGCAGATATACACAGGGTATGAACACTGAAGCTTTCTTT. The V and J genes are TRBV11-2 and TRBJ1-1, with a possible D match to TRBD1 (6 bases). In germline, CDR1 is SGHAT, CDR2 FQNNGV. This CDR3 is built from 15 residues. The V end was cut by 6 bases, the J end by 0 bases, with 14 bases between.

The chain recombines TRBV25-1 with TRBJ1-4; D gene ambiguous. Trimming left V 4 bases short and J 0 bases short, with 9 bases between. The CDR3 is 15 residues long. Germline CDR1 and CDR2: MGHDK and SYGVNS. CDR3 residues: CASSGHLATNEKLFF. The CDR3 nucleotides are TGTGCCAGCAGTGGACACCTTGCAACTAATGAAAAACTGTTTTTT.

The chain uses TRBV7-6 and TRBJ2-7, with 9 bases lining up with TRBD2. Per the germline V gene, CDR1 is SGHVS and CDR2 is FNYEAQ. Losses at the gene ends were 5 bases for V and 1 base for J; bases not matched to a gene: 9. The CDR3 totals 16 residues. The CDR3 coding sequence is TGTGCCAGCAGCCCCGGGGGAGCGGGAGGTTCCTACGAGCAGTACTTC. Translating gives CASSPGGAGGSYEQYF.

The gene calls are TRBV18 and TRBJ1-1; 8 bases are shared with TRBD1. V lost 4 bases and J lost 5; bases outside the gene matches: 12. The V gene's germline CDR1 is KGHSH and CDR2 LQKENI. CDR3 length: 16 residues. The CDR3 bases are TGTGCCAGCTCACAAACCGTTCAGGGGGCATCGACTGAAGCTTTCTTT. Protein product: CASSQTVQGASTEAFF.

The J gene is TRBJ2-2, the V gene TRBV5-5; 8 nucleotides align to TRBD2. This CDR3 is 15 amino acids long. In germline, CDR1 is SGHKS, CDR2 YYEKEE (reference sequence). The J segment lost 3 bases and the V segment lost 5 bases, leaving 6 bases of the junction unmatched. This CDR3 reads CASSLAGFDTGELFF. CDR3 nucleotides: TGTGCCAGCAGTTTAGCGGGGTTTGACACCGGGGAGCTGTTTTTT.

This clone was counted once. The chain joins TRBV9 to TRBJ1-2; the D is unclear. Germline V lookup: CDR1 SGDLS, CDR2 YYNGEE. This CDR3 has 15 amino acids. Trimming removed 4 bases at V and 6 bases at J, with 19 bases between. The CDR3 region is CASSPSGSQSHGYTF. The CDR3 DNA sequence: TGTGCCAGCAGCCCCAGCGGGAGCCAATCCCATGGCTACACCTTC. Filled out from reference TRBV9 and TRBJ1-2, the complete variable domain reads DSGVTQTPKHLITATGQRVTLRCSPRSGDLSVYWYQQSLDQGLQFLIQYYNGEERAKGNILERFSAQQFPDLHSELNLSSLELGDSALYFCASSPSGSQSHGYTFGSGTRLTVV.

This chain connects TRBV7-8 to TRBJ1-5; TRBD1 aligns across 10 bases. After removal of 6 bases from V and 3 bases from J, the junction contained 5 bases not matched to a gene. Germline V lookup: CDR1 SGHVS, CDR2 FQNEAQ. CDR3 length: 15 residues. CDR3 residues: CASRPGQGNNQPQHF. CDR3 bases: TGTGCCAGCAGGCCGGGACAGGGGAACAATCAGCCCCAGCATTTT. Full variable domain (missing parts from reference TRBV7-8 and TRBJ1-5): GAGVSQSPRYKVAKRGQDVALRCDPISGHVSLFWYQQALGQGPEFLTYFQNEAQLDKSGLPSDRFFAERPEGSVSTLKIQRTQQEDSAVYLCASRPGQGNNQPQHFGDGTRLSIL.

This clone was observed a handful of times. For the CDR3, the DNA is TGTGCCAGTTCCCCTAGCGGGGGCCGCTATGGCTACACCTTC. Translated: CASSPSGGRYGYTF. This chain links TRBV19 with TRBJ1-2; maybe TRBD1 (6 bases). The CDR3 is 14 amino acids. Germline assignment: CDR1 LNHDA and CDR2 SQIVND (reference sequence). The V gene lost 8 bases and the J gene lost 4 bases, with 17 bases spanning the gap.

Written as DNA, the CDR3 is TGTGCCAGCAGTAGGATTAACTATGGCTACACCTTC. As protein: CASSRINYGYTF. The chain combines TRBV6-5 with TRBJ1-2; D is unresolved. The CDR3 is made up of 12 amino acids. Per germline, CDR1 MNHEY and CDR2 SVGAGI. Trimming cost V 5 bases and J 1 base, with 5 bases left between them.

The chain links TRBV18 to TRBJ2-5; no definite D call. Trimming removed 2 bases at V and 5 bases at J, with 3 bases between. This CDR3 contains 11 residues. Germline CDR1 KGHSH, CDR2 LQKENI. The CDR3 spells CASSPMETQYF. The CDR3 nucleotides read TGTGCCAGCTCACCAATGGAGACCCAGTACTTC.

This clone counts as medium-sized (0.01 to 0.1%). The chain carries TRBV29-1 and TRBJ2-1, with D perhaps matching TRBD1 (5 bases). Trimming stripped 6 bases from V and 1 base from J, with 10 bases between. Germline CDR1 reads SQVTM; CDR2 reads ANQGSEA. The CDR3 is made up of 13 amino acids. The CDR3 coding sequence is TGCAGCGTAGGGGCCGAGTCCTACAATGAGCAGTTCTTC. Translating gives CSVGAESYNEQFF.